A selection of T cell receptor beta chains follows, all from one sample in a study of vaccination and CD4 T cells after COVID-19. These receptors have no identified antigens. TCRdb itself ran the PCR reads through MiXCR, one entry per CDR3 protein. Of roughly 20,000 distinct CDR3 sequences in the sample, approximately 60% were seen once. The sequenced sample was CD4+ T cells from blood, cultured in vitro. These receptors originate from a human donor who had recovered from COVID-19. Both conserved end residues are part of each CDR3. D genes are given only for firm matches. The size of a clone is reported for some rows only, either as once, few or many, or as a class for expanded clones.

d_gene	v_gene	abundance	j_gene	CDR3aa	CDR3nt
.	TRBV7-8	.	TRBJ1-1	CASSSERWSDTEAFF	TGTGCCAGCAGCTCGGAACGCTGGTCCGACACTGAAGCTTTCTTT
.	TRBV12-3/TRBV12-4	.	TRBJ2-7	CASSLTGGLYEQYF	TGTGCCAGCAGTTTGACAGGAGGCCTCTACGAGCAGTACTTC
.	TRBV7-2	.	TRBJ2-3	CASSLGSGPDTQYF	TGTGCCAGCAGCTTAGGATCGGGGCCAGATACGCAGTATTTT
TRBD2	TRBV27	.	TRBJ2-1	CASTLRGLAGGLRFASYNEQFF	TGTGCCAGCACCCTTCGCGGACTAGCGGGAGGGCTGCGCTTTGCATCCTACAATGAGCAGTTCTTC
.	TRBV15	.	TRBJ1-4	CATSTGAGGEKLFF	TGTGCCACCAGCACGGGGGCGGGGGGTGAAAAACTGTTTTTT
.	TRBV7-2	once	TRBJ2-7	CASSLEGRPYEQYF	TGTGCCAGCAGCTTAGAAGGGCGGCCCTACGAGCAGTACTTC
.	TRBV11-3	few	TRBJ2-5	CASSLQGRETQYF	TGTGCCAGCAGCCTACAGGGTCGGGAGACCCAGTACTTC
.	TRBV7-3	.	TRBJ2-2	CASSLGGPSNTGELFF	TGTGCCAGCAGCCTGGGGGGACCCTCGAACACCGGGGAGCTGTTTTTT
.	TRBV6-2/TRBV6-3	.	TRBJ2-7	CASSRRDRQFF	TGTGCCAGCAGCCGCCGAGACCGACAATTCTTC
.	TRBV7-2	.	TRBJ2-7	CASSLGGSQNEQYF	TGTGCCAGCAGCTTAGGAGGGAGTCAGAACGAGCAGTACTTC
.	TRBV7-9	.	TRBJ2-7	CASSLSGAIYEQYF	TGTGCCAGCAGCTTATCAGGGGCCATCTACGAGCAGTACTTC
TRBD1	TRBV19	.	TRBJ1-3	CATDDRGRGNTIYF	TGTGCCACCGATGACAGGGGGCGCGGAAACACCATATATTTT
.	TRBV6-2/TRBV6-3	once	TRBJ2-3	CASSYSRQNTDTQYF	TGTGCCAGCAGTTACTCGCGACAGAACACAGATACGCAGTATTTT
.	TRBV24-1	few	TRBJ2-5	CATSDSGARRGTQYF	TGTGCCACCAGTGATTCGGGGGCCCGAAGGGGGACCCAGTACTTC
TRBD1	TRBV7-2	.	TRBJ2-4	CASSATGARLIAKNIQYF	TGTGCCAGCAGCGCGACAGGGGCGAGGTTGATAGCCAAAAACATTCAGTACTTC
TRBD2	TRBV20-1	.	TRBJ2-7	CSALPSGGSYEQYF	TGCAGTGCTTTACCTAGCGGGGGGTCCTACGAGCAGTACTTC
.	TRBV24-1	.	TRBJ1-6	CATSDLPASNSPLHF	TGTGCCACCAGTGATTTGCCGGCCAGTAATTCACCCCTCCACTTT
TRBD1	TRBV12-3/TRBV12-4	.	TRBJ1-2	CASRQGGQDYGYTF	TGTGCCAGCAGACAGGGGGGACAGGACTATGGCTACACCTTC
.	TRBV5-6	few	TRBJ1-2	CASSLVAGPNYGYTF	TGTGCCAGCAGCTTGGTCGCAGGGCCTAACTATGGCTACACCTTC
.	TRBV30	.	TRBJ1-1	CAWTQSTEAFF	TGTGCCTGGACCCAGAGCACTGAAGCTTTCTTT
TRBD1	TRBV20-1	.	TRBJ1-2	CSASSGQGSGYTF	TGCAGTGCTAGTTCAGGACAGGGTTCTGGCTACACCTTC
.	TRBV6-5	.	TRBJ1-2	CASSYGGSTSADYGYTF	TGTGCCAGCAGTTACGGCGGCAGTACTTCTGCTGACTATGGCTACACCTTC
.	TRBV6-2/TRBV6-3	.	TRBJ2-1	CASSYRLEAEQFF	TGTGCCAGCAGTTACCGTCTGGAGGCTGAGCAGTTCTTC
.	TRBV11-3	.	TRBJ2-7	CASRPSLGEQYF	TGTGCCAGCCGCCCCTCCCTGGGCGAGCAGTACTTC
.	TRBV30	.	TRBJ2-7	CAWTPGPAGYEQYF	TGTGCCTGGACTCCCGGGCCCGCGGGCTACGAGCAGTACTTC
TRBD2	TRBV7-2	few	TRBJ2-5	CASSLRPSGGFGGETQYF	TGTGCCAGCAGCCTCAGGCCGAGCGGGGGGTTCGGGGGAGAGACCCAGTACTTC
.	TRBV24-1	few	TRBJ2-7	CATSDGGHTYEQYF	TGTGCCACCAGTGACGGGGGGCACACCTACGAGCAGTACTTC
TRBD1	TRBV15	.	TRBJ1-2	CATSRGTGANYGYTF	TGTGCCACCAGCAGAGGGACAGGTGCTAACTATGGCTACACCTTC
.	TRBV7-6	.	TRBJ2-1	CASSSGTADNEQFF	TGTGCTAGCAGCTCCGGGACGGCAGACAATGAGCAGTTCTTC
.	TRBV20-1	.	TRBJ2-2	CSARAGSGAGELFF	TGCAGTGCTAGGGCCGGTAGCGGCGCCGGGGAGCTGTTTTTT
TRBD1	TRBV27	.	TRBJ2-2	CASSLDRVGTGELFF	TGTGCCAGCAGCCTTGACAGGGTCGGCACCGGGGAGCTGTTTTTT